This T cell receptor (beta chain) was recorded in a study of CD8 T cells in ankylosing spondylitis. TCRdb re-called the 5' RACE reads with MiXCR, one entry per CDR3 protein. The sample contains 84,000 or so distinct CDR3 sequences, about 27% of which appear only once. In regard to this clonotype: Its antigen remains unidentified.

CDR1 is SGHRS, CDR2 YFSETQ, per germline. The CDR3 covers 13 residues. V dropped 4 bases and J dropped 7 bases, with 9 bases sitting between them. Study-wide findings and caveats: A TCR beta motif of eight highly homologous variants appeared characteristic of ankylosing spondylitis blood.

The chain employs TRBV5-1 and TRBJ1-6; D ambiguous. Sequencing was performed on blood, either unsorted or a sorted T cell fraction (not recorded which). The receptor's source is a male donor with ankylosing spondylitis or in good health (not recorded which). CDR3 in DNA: TGCGCCAGCAGCCAGGACGGGAATTCACCCCTCCACTTT. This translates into CASSQDGNSPLHF. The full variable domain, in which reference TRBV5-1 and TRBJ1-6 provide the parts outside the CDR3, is KAGVTQTPRYLIKTRGQQVTLSCSPISGHRSVSWYQQTPGQGLQFLFEYFSETQRNKGNFPGRFSGRQFSNSRSEMNVSTLELGDSALYLCASSQDGNSPLHFGNGTRLTVT.